Below are 23 T cell receptor beta chains sequenced from a single sample in a study of blood T cell repertoires in COVID-19 (dated by TCRdb to 2018 to 2020). To prepare the library, the immunoSEQ multiplex PCR assay was applied. TCRdb holds this immuneACCESS table with in-frame rearrangements only. Some clones are missing; in checked studies, unresolved V genes explain under half, and the rest has no known cause. The sample table holds a few hundred thousand clones, of which around 87% were seen once. Approximately 6.2% of the sample rests with the top ten. Sequences were obtained from peripheral blood. These receptors all stem from a man aged 55 to 69 who had recovered from COVID-19.

This chain uses TRBV28 with TRBJ2-7, with 7 bases aligning to TRBD2. CDR3 size: 14 residues. J gave up 6 bases and V 7 bases, and 12 bases lay outside the gene matches. CDR1 is MDHEN, CDR2 SYDVKM, per germline. CDR3 amino acids: CASKSLGRDVEQYF. CDR3 DNA: TGTGCCAGCAAGTCCCTTGGGAGGGATGTCGAGCAGTACTTC.

The chain employs TRBV4-1 and TRBJ2-5, with 11 bases identical to TRBD2. The CDR3 is 14 residues long. V dropped 5 bases and J dropped 2; count of bases not matched to a gene: 1. In germline, CDR1 is MGHRA, CDR2 YSYEKL. Here the CDR3 reads CASSVAGGQETQYF. The CDR3 DNA reads TGCGCCAGCAGCGTAGCGGGGGGGCAAGAGACCCAGTACTTC.

The rearrangement links TRBV18 to TRBJ2-2, with D perhaps TRBD1 (5 bases). CDR1 is KGHSH and CDR2 is LQKENI in the germline V gene. This CDR3 comprises 16 residues. Trimming left V 3 bases short and J 0 bases short, with 11 bases between. The CDR3, as DNA: TGTGCCAGCTCACCCGGACAACTAACGAACACCGGGGAGCTGTTTTTT. Translating gives CASSPGQLTNTGELFF. The full variable domain, with the rest looked up from reference TRBV18 and TRBJ2-2, is NAGVMQNPRHLVRRRGQEARLRCSPMKGHSHVYWYRQLPEEGLKFMVYLQKENIIDESGMPKERFSAEFPKEGPSILRIQQVVRGDSAAYFCASSPGQLTNTGELFFGEGSRLTVL.

The J gene is TRBJ1-2, the V gene TRBV6-5, with TRBD1 matching 8 bases. CDR1 and CDR2 (germline): MNHEY, SVGAGI. The CDR3 extends over 13 amino acids. With 6 bases clipped from V and 8 bases from J, the junction kept 8 bases outside the gene matches. The CDR3 is CASSPTGGRGYTF. For the CDR3, the DNA is TGTGCCAGCAGCCCCACAGGGGGTAGGGGCTACACCTTC.

The rearrangement uses TRBV16 and TRBJ2-7; 12 nucleotides agree with TRBD2. CDR3 length: 16 amino acids. The V gene end was trimmed by 4 bases and the J gene end by 1 base; junction bases not matched to a gene: 5. Looked up from germline, CDR1 is KGHSY and CDR2 is FQNENV. The CDR3 bases are TGTGCCAGCAGCCCTCCCCTAGCGGGAGGGTCCTACGAGCAGTACTTC. Protein: CASSPPLAGGSYEQYF.

The rearrangement uses TRBV28 and TRBJ1-5; D is uncertain. CDR1 is MDHEN and CDR2 is SYDVKM in the germline V gene. The CDR3 sequence is 14 residues long. Trimming took 0 bases from V and 2 from J, leaving 5 bases between them. The CDR3 protein is CASSLWGGNQPQHF. CDR3 nucleotides: TGTGCCAGCAGTTTATGGGGAGGCAATCAGCCCCAGCATTTT.

The CDR3 nucleotides read TGTGCCAGCAGCTTACACAGCGGGACCCAGTACTTC. It encodes CASSLHSGTQYF. This chain connects TRBV7-8 to TRBJ2-5, with D possibly matching TRBD2 (5 bases). The CDR3 extends over 12 amino acids. Trimming removed 2 bases from V and 7 bases from J, with 8 bases in between. Germline V CDR1 and CDR2: SGHVS, FQNEAQ. The full variable domain, completed using reference TRBV7-8 and TRBJ2-5, is GAGVSQSPRYKVAKRGQDVALRCDPISGHVSLFWYQQALGQGPEFLTYFQNEAQLDKSGLPSDRFFAERPEGSVSTLKIQRTQQEDSAVYLCASSLHSGTQYFGPGTRLLVL.

The chain has TRBV27 and TRBJ2-3; 8 bases map to TRBD2. This CDR3 region has 18 residues. V lost 6 bases and J lost 2; bases outside the gene matches: 16. CDR1 and CDR2 from the germline V gene are MNHEY and SMNVEV (reference sequence). As DNA, the CDR3 is TGTGCCAGCAGCTTTAGATGGAGAGCGGGAGTAAACACAGATACGCAGTATTTT. Translated, it gives CASSFRWRAGVNTDTQYF.

The genes are TRBV14 and TRBJ2-6; D call uncertain. Germline V lookup: CDR1 SGHDN, CDR2 FVKESK. Trimming took off 2 bases at V and 4 bases at J, with 15 bases between the two ends. CDR3 length equals 17 residues. The CDR3 protein is CASSQRSRVRGANVLTF. CDR3 sequence (DNA): TGTGCCAGCAGCCAACGGAGCCGGGTCCGGGGGGCCAACGTCCTGACTTTC.

This chain uses TRBV11-3 with TRBJ2-1, with 7 bases identical to TRBD2. The length of the CDR3 is 16 residues. The germline CDR1 and CDR2 sequences are SGHNT and YENEEA. The junction had 11 bases not matched to a gene; V was cut back by 4 bases and J by 5 bases. The CDR3 loop is CASSSPERGNNNEQFF. Here the CDR3 DNA reads TGTGCCAGCAGCTCCCCGGAGCGGGGTAATAACAATGAGCAGTTCTTC.

The chain employs TRBV20-1 and TRBJ2-1, with 8 bases fitting TRBD2. CDR3 length equals 14 residues. Germline assignment: CDR1 DFQATT and CDR2 SNEGSKA (reference sequence). The junction had 8 bases not matched to a gene; V was cut back by 3 bases and J by 7 bases. Here the CDR3 DNA reads TGCAGTGCTAGTGACAGCGGGGGAGGAAATGAGCAGTTCTTC. Translating gives CSASDSGGGNEQFF.

The chain employs TRBV28 and TRBJ2-5; 11 bases align to TRBD1. The length of the CDR3 is 16 residues. Looked up from germline, CDR1 is MDHEN and CDR2 is SYDVKM. After removal of 3 bases from V and 5 bases from J, the junction contained 8 bases not matched to a gene. CDR3 residues: CASSLGGQGARETQYF. The CDR3 coding sequence is TGTGCCAGCAGTTTGGGCGGACAGGGGGCTCGGGAGACCCAGTACTTC.

The gene calls are TRBV4-1 and TRBJ2-1, with TRBD1 matching 12 bases. This CDR3 has 20 residues. CDR1 is MGHRA, CDR2 YSYEKL, per germline. V dropped 5 bases and J dropped 5; count of bases not matched to a gene: 19. In nucleotides, the CDR3 is TGCGCCAGCAGCGGTGTCCACCGGGACAGGGGGCTTAAGGTGGACAATGAGCAGTTCTTC. Translating gives CASSGVHRDRGLKVDNEQFF.

This sequence joins TRBV27 and TRBJ2-7; 11 bases fit TRBD2. CDR3 length equals 14 residues. CDR1 is MNHEY and CDR2 is SMNVEV in the germline V gene (reference sequence). The V gene end was trimmed by 5 bases and the J gene end by 10 bases; junction bases not matched to a gene: 10. CDR3 bases: TGTGCCAGCAGTCCGCCGGGACTAGCGGCCCTTCAGTACTTC. It codes for CASSPPGLAALQYF.

This clone showed up just once. This chain uses TRBV6-5 with TRBJ2-7, with D tentatively TRBD2 (7 bases). The CDR3 sequence is 15 residues long. With 7 bases removed from V and 0 bases from J, the gap between germline ends came to 16 bases. From germline, CDR1 is MNHEY and CDR2 SVGAGI. As DNA, the CDR3 is TGTGCCAGCACCTCACTCGGGGGGCCCTCCTACGAGCAGTACTTC. Translating gives CASTSLGGPSYEQYF.

This CDR3 reads CASSVAGTGYNEQFF. The CDR3 coding sequence is TGTGCCAGCAGCGTGGCTGGGACAGGGTACAATGAGCAGTTCTTC. The chain recombines TRBV9 with TRBJ2-1; 9 bases align to TRBD1. Germline-derived CDR1 and CDR2 are SGDLS and YYNGEE. V gave up 2 bases and J gave up 4 bases; unmatched junction bases: 4. The CDR3 has 15 residues.

The rearrangement joins TRBV7-9 to TRBJ2-5; the match to TRBD2 covers 7 bases. Germline-derived CDR1 and CDR2 are SEHNR and FQNEAQ (reference sequence). There are 15 residues in the CDR3. The V and J ends lost 11 bases and 5 bases, in that order; junction bases with no gene match: 17. In DNA, the CDR3 is TGTGCCGCGGATCAGGAGGGTGCCGGGGGGGAGACCCAGTACTTC. Its protein is CAADQEGAGGETQYF.

The chain carries TRBV6-5 and TRBJ2-3; D possibly corresponds to TRBD2 (5 bases). Looked up from germline, CDR1 is MNHEY and CDR2 is SVGAGI. Between the trimmed V and J ends, which lost 4 bases and 1 base, there was a span of 9 bases. This CDR3 has 14 residues. In DNA, the CDR3 is TGTGCCAGCAGTTCGATGGGAGGCACAGATACGCAGTATTTT. It codes for CASSSMGGTDTQYF.

The V call is TRBV3-1 (or the pseudogene TRBV3-2), the J call TRBJ2-5; D unclear. Trimming stripped 1 base from V and 1 base from J, with 7 bases between. CDR1 and CDR2 (germline): LGHDT, YNNKEL (reference sequence). The CDR3 contains 14 residues. As DNA, the CDR3 is TGTGCCAGCAGCCAAGCACATGGCCAAGAGACCCAGTACTTC. Amino acids: CASSQAHGQETQYF.

The chain is built from TRBV6-2 or TRBV6-3 and TRBJ2-7; the match to TRBD1 covers 9 bases. CDR1 and CDR2 from the germline V gene are MNHEY and SVGEGT. The J segment lost 3 bases and the V segment lost 5 bases, leaving 8 bases of the junction unmatched. The CDR3 consists of 15 residues. The CDR3 here is CASSRQGQGHYEQYF. The CDR3, as DNA: TGTGCCAGCAGTCGACAGGGACAGGGACACTACGAGCAGTACTTC.

This rearrangement joins TRBV28 to TRBJ2-3; 7 bases fit TRBD1. Per germline, CDR1 MDHEN and CDR2 SYDVKM. V lost 3 bases to trimming and J lost 4 bases; unmatched junction nucleotides: 10. The CDR3 covers 16 residues. This CDR3 reads CASSFKKGAIADTQYF. In nucleotides, the CDR3 is TGTGCCAGCAGTTTCAAGAAGGGGGCTATTGCAGATACGCAGTATTTT.

The chain recombines TRBV7-2 with TRBJ1-1; possible D gene TRBD1, 6 bases. V was cut by 2 bases and J by 1 base, with 11 bases left in between. Germline loops: CDR1 SGHTA, CDR2 FQGNSA. The CDR3 consists of 15 residues. CDR3 residues: CASSLTTGTNTEAFF. As DNA, the CDR3 is TGTGCCAGCAGCTTAACAACAGGGACGAACACTGAAGCTTTCTTT.

The J gene is TRBJ1-1, the V gene TRBV5-1, with 8 bases that match TRBD1. Germline assignment: CDR1 SGHRS and CDR2 YFSETQ. The CDR3 totals 13 residues. V trimming: 2 bases; J trimming: 5 bases; junction bases outside the gene matches: 2. CDR3 loop: CASSFGQGTEAFF. The CDR3 DNA follows: TGCGCCAGCAGCTTTGGACAGGGTACTGAAGCTTTCTTT.